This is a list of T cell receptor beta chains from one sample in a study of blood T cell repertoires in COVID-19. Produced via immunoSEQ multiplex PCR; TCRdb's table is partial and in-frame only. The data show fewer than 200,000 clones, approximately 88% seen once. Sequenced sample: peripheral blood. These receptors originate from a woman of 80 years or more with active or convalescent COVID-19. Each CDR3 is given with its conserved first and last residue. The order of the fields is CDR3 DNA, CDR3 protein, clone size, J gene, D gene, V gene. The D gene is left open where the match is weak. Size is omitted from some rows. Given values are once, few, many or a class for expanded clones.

CDR3 DNA: TGTGCCAGCAGCCCGCAGGGGGGTGCCGAGCAGTACTTC; CDR3 protein: CASSPQGGAEQYF; clone size: once; J gene: TRBJ2-7; D gene: -; V gene: TRBV7-2
CDR3 DNA: TGTGCCAGCAGTATGACACCCAGCAATCAGCCCCAGCATTTT; CDR3 protein: CASSMTPSNQPQHF; clone size: -; J gene: TRBJ1-5; D gene: -; V gene: TRBV2
CDR3 DNA: TGTGCCAGCAGCTTAGTGGGACAGGGGTCCACCGGGGAGCTGTTTTTT; CDR3 protein: CASSLVGQGSTGELFF; clone size: -; J gene: TRBJ2-2; D gene: TRBD1; V gene: TRBV7-2
CDR3 DNA: TGTGCCAGCAGCTTGACTACGGACAGGGTAGGCTACACCTTC; CDR3 protein: CASSLTTDRVGYTF; clone size: -; J gene: TRBJ1-2; D gene: TRBD1; V gene: TRBV5-5
CDR3 DNA: TGTGCCAGCAGCTTAGGCCCCCAGGGGGCCGGTAGCAATCAGCCCCAGCATTTT; CDR3 protein: CASSLGPQGAGSNQPQHF; clone size: -; J gene: TRBJ1-5; D gene: TRBD1; V gene: TRBV13
CDR3 DNA: TGCAGCGTTGGGGGGGGTACAGATACGCAGTATTTT; CDR3 protein: CSVGGGTDTQYF; clone size: -; J gene: TRBJ2-3; D gene: TRBD2; V gene: TRBV29-1
CDR3 DNA: TGCGCCAGCAGCCAAGTTTCCGGGAGGGGCGGGGAGCTGTTTTTT; CDR3 protein: CASSQVSGRGGELFF; clone size: -; J gene: TRBJ2-2; D gene: TRBD2; V gene: TRBV4-3
CDR3 DNA: TGCGCCAGCAGCTTGGCAGGGATAGGAAACACCATATATTTT; CDR3 protein: CASSLAGIGNTIYF; clone size: few; J gene: TRBJ1-3; D gene: -; V gene: TRBV5-1
CDR3 DNA: TGTGCCAGCAGTTCTCGAGATACGCAGTATTTT; CDR3 protein: CASSSRDTQYF; clone size: -; J gene: TRBJ2-3; D gene: -; V gene: TRBV12-3/TRBV12-4
CDR3 DNA: TGTGCCAGCACGACACACCGTGAAAAACTGTTTTTT; CDR3 protein: CASTTHREKLFF; clone size: -; J gene: TRBJ1-4; D gene: -; V gene: TRBV27
CDR3 DNA: TGTGCCAGTAGGCCCCCGACAGGGTTTGAGGGAAACATTCAGTACTTC; CDR3 protein: CASRPPTGFEGNIQYF; clone size: -; J gene: TRBJ2-4; D gene: TRBD1; V gene: TRBV19
CDR3 DNA: TGTGCCAGTAGTATAAGGGGACAGGGGGCCGATACGCAGTATTTT; CDR3 protein: CASSIRGQGADTQYF; clone size: -; J gene: TRBJ2-3; D gene: TRBD1; V gene: TRBV19
CDR3 DNA: TGTGCCAGAAGCTTTGGTCCTAGCGGGGGGGCCGAGACCCAGTACTTC; CDR3 protein: CARSFGPSGGAETQYF; clone size: -; J gene: TRBJ2-5; D gene: TRBD2; V gene: TRBV5-3
CDR3 DNA: TGCAGCGTACGGGACAGGGTGAACACTGAAGCTTTCTTT; CDR3 protein: CSVRDRVNTEAFF; clone size: -; J gene: TRBJ1-1; D gene: TRBD1; V gene: TRBV29-1
CDR3 DNA: TGTGCCAGTAGTATAAGGAGCCCGGCGGCGGGGGAGCTGTTTTTT; CDR3 protein: CASSIRSPAAGELFF; clone size: -; J gene: TRBJ2-2; D gene: -; V gene: TRBV19
CDR3 DNA: TGTGCCAGCAGTTTGAAGACAGATCCCTCCTACGAGCAGTACTTC; CDR3 protein: CASSLKTDPSYEQYF; clone size: -; J gene: TRBJ2-7; D gene: -; V gene: TRBV27
CDR3 DNA: TGTGCCAGCAGTGAAGCTGGAGGAGGCAATCAGCCCCAGCATTTT; CDR3 protein: CASSEAGGGNQPQHF; clone size: -; J gene: TRBJ1-5; D gene: -; V gene: TRBV6-1
CDR3 DNA: TGTGCCAGCAGTTACGTCAAACTAGCGGGGGGGCCTGGGAATGAGCAGTTCTTC; CDR3 protein: CASSYVKLAGGPGNEQFF; clone size: -; J gene: TRBJ2-1; D gene: TRBD2; V gene: TRBV6-2/TRBV6-3
CDR3 DNA: TGTGCCAGCAGCTTAGTCGGCAGGGATGGGAATCAGCCCCAGCATTTT; CDR3 protein: CASSLVGRDGNQPQHF; clone size: -; J gene: TRBJ1-5; D gene: -; V gene: TRBV7-8
CDR3 DNA: TGTGCCAGCAGCCCTCCCCAGGGTGGCACTGAAGCTTTCTTT; CDR3 protein: CASSPPQGGTEAFF; clone size: -; J gene: TRBJ1-1; D gene: -; V gene: TRBV7-2
CDR3 DNA: TGTGCCACCTCAGACAGGCCTAATGAAAAACTGTTTTTT; CDR3 protein: CATSDRPNEKLFF; clone size: -; J gene: TRBJ1-4; D gene: -; V gene: TRBV6-5
CDR3 DNA: TGTGCCAGCAGCTCGACAGGGGATCAGCCCCAGCATTTT; CDR3 protein: CASSSTGDQPQHF; clone size: few; J gene: TRBJ1-5; D gene: TRBD1; V gene: TRBV5-6
CDR3 DNA: TGTGCCATCAGTGAGTCGAGAAGCATGAACACTGAAGCTTTCTTT; CDR3 protein: CAISESRSMNTEAFF; clone size: few; J gene: TRBJ1-1; D gene: -; V gene: TRBV10-3
CDR3 DNA: TGCGCCAGCAGCCAAGAAGGACAGGCTGGAAACACCATATATTTT; CDR3 protein: CASSQEGQAGNTIYF; clone size: once; J gene: TRBJ1-3; D gene: TRBD1; V gene: TRBV4-3
CDR3 DNA: TGTGCCAGCAGCTTAGAAGGCAGGGGTTTGGGTCAGCCCCAGCATTTT; CDR3 protein: CASSLEGRGLGQPQHF; clone size: few; J gene: TRBJ1-5; D gene: -; V gene: TRBV7-2